These 31 T cell receptor beta chains came from one sample sequenced in a study of T cells after yellow fever vaccination. MiXCR, run by TCRdb on the 5' RACE reads, gives a single entry per CDR3 protein. The sample holds about 29,000 distinct CDR3 sequences, around 5% seen once. The sequenced sample was CD8+ T cells sorted from PBMCs, obtained 10 days after the yellow fever booster vaccination. These TCRs come from a man aged 30-40 years who received the YFV17D yellow fever vaccine.

This clonotype showed up many times. This chain joins TRBV29-1 and TRBJ2-7; D call uncertain. Germline V gene data show CDR1 as SQVTM and CDR2 as ANQGSEA. V was clipped by 4 bases and J by 2 bases, with 9 bases between them. CDR3 length equals 12 residues. This chain's CDR3 is CSVGSGTYEQYF. In DNA form, the CDR3 reads TGCAGCGTTGGGTCAGGAACCTACGAGCAGTACTTC.

This clonotype was counted many times. The J gene is TRBJ2-5, the V gene TRBV4-3; no firm D call. This CDR3 has 16 amino acids. CDR1 is LGHNA, CDR2 YSLEER, per germline. The V end lost 2 bases, the J end lost 1 base, and 14 bases lay between the germline ends. CDR3 DNA: TGCGCCAGCAGCCAACTCTATGGTAGAGTCCAAGAGACCCAGTACTTC. Protein sequence: CASSQLYGRVQETQYF.

This clonotype was counted at least ten times. The V gene is TRBV6-1, the J gene TRBJ2-7; 8 bases align to TRBD1. This CDR3 has 15 amino acids. V was pared by 4 bases and J by 3 bases, with 8 bases of the junction left unmatched. In germline, CDR1 is MNHNS, CDR2 SASEGT. The chain's CDR3 is CASSGTGSSFYEQYF. The CDR3 nucleotides are TGTGCCAGCAGTGGGACAGGGAGCTCGTTCTACGAGCAGTACTTC.

Points on this clonotype: One junction end disagrees with the germline gene, perhaps due to a read error. This chain links TRBV4-1 with TRBJ2-1; 11 nucleotides line up with TRBD2. CDR3 size: 18 residues. Germline V CDR1 and CDR2: MGHRA, YSYEKL. Here the CDR3 reads CASSQVLAGARFYNAQFF. The CDR3 DNA reads as TGCGCCAGCAGCCAAGTACTAGCGGGAGCGCGATTCTACAATGCGCAGTTCTTC.

In its sample, this clonotype was seen many times. The chain joins TRBV9 to TRBJ2-1; 8 nucleotides match TRBD2. With 3 bases clipped from V and 8 bases from J, the junction kept 13 bases outside the gene matches. The CDR3 totals 16 residues. In germline, CDR1 is SGDLS, CDR2 YYNGEE. The CDR3 reads CASSGPSSGSYYEQFF. The DNA of the CDR3 is TGTGCCAGCAGCGGTCCCTCGAGCGGGAGTTATTATGAGCAGTTCTTC.

This clonotype was recorded many times. The chain employs TRBV4-3 and TRBJ2-2, with TRBD2 identical over 13 bases. V was pared by 0 bases and J by 7 bases, with 14 bases of the junction left unmatched. Per germline, CDR1 LGHNA and CDR2 YSLEER. This CDR3 is built from 20 residues. The CDR3 here is CASSQDSYLLAGGRSGELFF. In nucleotides, the CDR3 is TGCGCCAGCAGCCAAGATTCCTACTTACTAGCGGGAGGGCGTAGCGGGGAGCTGTTTTTT.

This clonotype has at least ten counts. The CDR3, as DNA: TGTGCCAGCAGTTCACTAGCGGGAGGTCAGAACACCGGGGAGCTGTTTTTT. Its translation: CASSSLAGGQNTGELFF. The J gene is TRBJ2-2, the V gene TRBV6-2 or TRBV6-3, with 12 bases identical to TRBD2. The germline V gene encodes CDR1 MNHEY and CDR2 SVGEGT. The CDR3 has 17 amino acids. V was pared by 4 bases and J by 1 base, with 4 bases of the junction left unmatched.

This clonotype was recorded many times. V and J are TRBV28 and TRBJ2-1; 12 nucleotides match TRBD2. The CDR3 extends over 16 amino acids. V gave up 4 bases and J gave up 4 bases; unmatched junction bases: 5. The germline gives CDR1 MDHEN, CDR2 SYDVKM. CDR3 coding DNA: TGTGCCAGCAGTTCATGGACTAGCGGGGATTACAATGAGCAGTTCTTC. This codes for CASSSWTSGDYNEQFF.

This clonotype was counted ten times or more. CDR3 sequence: CATTNFRDEQYF. Here the CDR3 DNA reads TGTGCCACCACCAATTTCAGGGACGAGCAGTACTTC. The rearrangement joins TRBV18 to TRBJ2-7; weak D call: TRBD1 (5 bases). Trimming stripped 10 bases from V and 5 bases from J, with 15 bases between. CDR3 size: 12 residues. Germline assignment: CDR1 KGHSH and CDR2 LQKENI.

This clonotype was observed many times. The chain joins TRBV4-2 to TRBJ2-4; perhaps D is TRBD1 or TRBD2 (5 bases each). The germline CDR1 and CDR2 sequences are LGHNA and YNFKEQ. This CDR3 has 18 residues. V was cut by 0 bases and J by 0 bases, with 15 bases left in between. The DNA of the CDR3 is TGTGCCAGCAGCCAAGATCGGTGGCAGGGAGTAGCCAAAAACATTCAGTACTTC. Its protein is CASSQDRWQGVAKNIQYF.

This clonotype was counted at least ten times. The rearrangement uses TRBV29-1 and TRBJ1-2; D gene uncertain. This CDR3 is 12 amino acids long. Between the trimmed V and J ends, which lost 3 bases and 4 bases, there was a span of 9 bases. CDR1 and CDR2 from the germline V gene are SQVTM and ANQGSEA. The CDR3 spells CSVEAGVYGYTF. CDR3 DNA: TGCAGCGTTGAGGCGGGAGTCTATGGCTACACCTTC. Together with reference TRBV29-1 and TRBJ1-2, the CDR3 gives the full variable domain: SAVISQKPSRDICQRGTSLTIQCQVDSQVTMMFWYRQQPGQSLTLIATANQGSEATYESGFVIDKFPISRPNLTFSTLTVSNMSPEDSSIYLCSVEAGVYGYTFGSGTRLTVV.

This clonotype was seen at least ten times. The genes are TRBV12-3 or TRBV12-4 and TRBJ2-3, with a weak D call TRBD1 (5 bases). V lost 7 bases and J 2 bases, leaving 10 bases between the germline ends. This CDR3 comprises 13 residues. CDR3 in DNA: TGTGCCAGCACAGGGTCCATCACAGATACGCAGTATTTT. It encodes CASTGSITDTQYF.

This clonotype was observed a handful of times. The chain has TRBV4-3 and TRBJ2-7, with 12 bases matching TRBD2. In germline, CDR1 is LGHNA, CDR2 YSLEER. CDR3 length equals 17 residues. The ends lost 4 bases at V and 5 bases at J; junction bases unmatched: 12. The CDR3 nucleotides are TGCGCCAGCAGCCTCGACCTAGCGGGAGGGCCGGTCGACGAGCAGTACTTC. Its translation is CASSLDLAGGPVDEQYF.

This clonotype was detected many times. The V call is TRBV24-1, the J call TRBJ2-1, with TRBD2 identical over 12 bases. The trim removed 9 bases at V and 9 bases at J, leaving 8 bases unmatched. This CDR3 comprises 14 residues. The germline CDR1 and CDR2 sequences are KGHDR and SFDVKD. The CDR3 DNA sequence: TGTGCCACCTCCAGACTAGCGGGAGAAGGTGAGCAGTTCTTC. This gives the protein CATSRLAGEGEQFF.

This clonotype was seen more than once but under ten times. The rearrangement links TRBV7-6 to TRBJ1-3; D is undetermined. The CDR3 runs 16 residues. Germline V gene data show CDR1 as SGHVS and CDR2 as FNYEAQ. Trimming stripped 3 bases from V and 0 bases from J, with 12 bases between. This CDR3 reads CASSLFGASSGNTIYF. The CDR3 DNA sequence: TGTGCCAGCAGCTTGTTCGGAGCCTCCTCTGGAAACACCATATATTTT.

At least ten counts were recorded for this clonotype. The J gene is TRBJ2-5, the V gene TRBV27, with D unclear. Trimming took 6 bases from V and 5 from J, leaving 7 bases between them. Per germline, CDR1 MNHEY and CDR2 SMNVEV (reference sequence). The CDR3 totals 11 residues. CDR3 protein: CASRTYETQYF. In DNA, the CDR3 is TGTGCCAGCAGAACGTACGAGACCCAGTACTTC.

This clonotype has a count of ten or more. The chain uses TRBV7-2 and TRBJ2-1; unclear D gene. V lost 3 bases, J lost 8 bases, and 8 bases lay in between. The germline CDR1 and CDR2 sequences are SGHTA and FQGNSA. The CDR3 totals 12 residues. This CDR3 reads CASSLVSYEQFF. DNA of the CDR3: TGTGCCAGCAGCTTGGTCAGTTATGAGCAGTTCTTC.

The table lists this clonotype with many counts. The V gene is TRBV7-9, the J gene TRBJ1-2; a possible D gene is TRBD1 (6 bases). This CDR3 contains 15 residues. The germline V and J ends were trimmed by 3 bases and 6 bases, with 17 bases remaining between them. CDR1 SEHNR and CDR2 FQNEAQ come from the germline V gene (reference sequence). This chain's CDR3 is CASSFPQSGDHGYTF. DNA of the CDR3: TGTGCCAGCAGCTTTCCCCAATCAGGGGACCATGGCTACACCTTC.

This clonotype was recorded many times. The DNA of the CDR3 is TGTGCCAGCAGCTTAACGGGGGAACAGGGGGCGAGTTACAATGAGCAGTTCTTC. It codes for CASSLTGEQGASYNEQFF. The rearrangement links TRBV7-3 to TRBJ2-1; 9 nucleotides agree with TRBD1. J was trimmed by 4 bases and V by 0 bases; bases with no gene match: 10. Per the germline V gene, CDR1 is SGHTA and CDR2 is FQGTGA. CDR3 size: 18 residues.

The sample holds many counts of this clonotype. This chain joins TRBV14 and TRBJ1-2; no reliable D call. This CDR3 has 16 residues. V lost 4 bases to trimming and J lost 3 bases, with 18 bases between them. Germline CDR1 is SGHDN and CDR2 is FVKESK. CDR3 sequence reads: CASSPKFIRADYGYTF. The CDR3 DNA follows: TGTGCCAGCAGCCCTAAATTTATACGGGCGGACTATGGCTACACCTTC.

A word on this clonotype: A much larger clone differs from this one at a single base, so this may be a read error. V usage is TRBV7-6 and J usage is TRBJ2-1; TRBD2 agrees at 8 bases. Germline-derived CDR1 and CDR2 are SGHVS and FNYEAQ. The J segment lost 7 bases and the V segment lost 5 bases, leaving 7 bases of the junction unmatched. This CDR3 region has 14 residues. The CDR3 loop is CASSPGLEENEQFF. The DNA for the CDR3 is TGTGCCAGCAGCCCGGGACTAGAAGAGAATGAGCAGTTCTTC.

This clonotype was seen repeatedly, ten times or more. This rearrangement joins TRBV29-1 to TRBJ2-2; 11 bases fit TRBD2. The CDR3 has 16 amino acids. The germline CDR1 and CDR2 sequences are SQVTM and ANQGSEA. With 6 bases clipped from V and 4 bases from J, the junction kept 10 bases outside the gene matches. CDR3 nucleotide sequence: TGCAGCGTCGATAAACCGGGACTAGCGGCCACCGGGGAGCTGTTTTTT. This sequence encodes CSVDKPGLAATGELFF.

This clonotype was counted at least ten times. The chain has TRBV12-3 or TRBV12-4 and TRBJ2-3, with a possible D match to TRBD1 (5 bases). V was pared by 7 bases and J by 6 bases, with 14 bases between. The length of the CDR3 is 13 residues. The DNA of the CDR3 is TGTGCCAGCACCCCAGGGCTGGCGGATACGCAGTATTTT. Protein product: CASTPGLADTQYF.

In this sample, this clonotype turned up many times. The V call is TRBV28, the J call TRBJ1-1; possibly TRBD1 for D (6 bases). Germline V CDR1 and CDR2: MDHEN, SYDVKM. The CDR3 is made up of 15 amino acids. The V end lost 5 bases, the J end lost 4 bases, and 17 bases lay between the germline ends. The DNA for the CDR3 is TGTGCCAGCAGTCCACAGGGATGGGGGAGCACTGAAGCTTTCTTT. Its protein product is CASSPQGWGSTEAFF.

This clonotype occurred many times. The chain has TRBV11-3 and TRBJ2-5; no reliable D call. Germline-derived CDR1 and CDR2 are SGHNT and YENEEA. The CDR3 has 15 residues. V shed 5 bases and J shed 5 bases, with 18 bases lying between them. CDR3: CASSPEAGRYETQYF. CDR3 sequence (DNA): TGTGCCAGCAGCCCCGAGGCAGGACGTTACGAGACCCAGTACTTC.

This clonotype was seen many times. This chain uses TRBV2 with TRBJ1-1; D call uncertain. Germline loops: CDR1 SNHLY, CDR2 FYNNEI. Trimming pared 3 bases from V and 4 bases from J, leaving 18 bases between. The CDR3 spans 16 residues. The CDR3 DNA sequence: TGTGCCAGCAGTGATCCAATTTTGGCCGGTCGCACTGAAGCTTTCTTT. It is translated as CASSDPILAGRTEAFF.

This clonotype has at least ten counts. This sequence joins TRBV12-3 or TRBV12-4 and TRBJ2-1, with a weak D call TRBD1 (5 bases). The CDR3 consists of 14 residues. V shed 4 bases and J shed 4 bases, with 11 bases lying between them. CDR3 in amino acids: CASSSLTAYNEQFF. The CDR3 DNA sequence: TGTGCCAGCAGTTCTCTGACAGCATACAATGAGCAGTTCTTC.

There are many counts of this clonotype. The V call is TRBV7-2, the J call TRBJ2-3, with 9 bases lining up with TRBD1. With 2 bases clipped from V and 4 bases from J, the junction kept 4 bases outside the gene matches. The CDR3 contains 15 residues. Germline V gives CDR1 SGHTA, CDR2 FQGNSA. The CDR3 DNA sequence: TGTGCCAGCAGCTTAACAGGGGGCTCTTCAGATACGCAGTATTTT. It encodes CASSLTGGSSDTQYF.

At least ten counts were recorded for this clonotype. The rearrangement links TRBV27 to TRBJ2-1; 8 bases align to TRBD1. This CDR3 is built from 15 residues. J was trimmed by 8 bases and V by 10 bases; bases with no gene match: 16. Germline assignment: CDR1 MNHEY and CDR2 SMNVEV (reference sequence). The CDR3 protein is CATKGTGYLSDEQFF. The CDR3 coding sequence is TGTGCCACCAAAGGGACAGGCTACCTTTCGGATGAGCAGTTCTTC.

This chain links TRBV19 with TRBJ2-1; D gene unclear. There are 15 residues in the CDR3. Germline V gives CDR1 LNHDA, CDR2 SQIVND (reference sequence). Trimming stripped 1 base from V and 5 bases from J, with 12 bases between. CDR3 in DNA: TGTGCCAGTAGTATAGTATTCGAGCCCCACAATGAGCAGTTCTTC. Translating it yields CASSIVFEPHNEQFF.

This clonotype has a count of ten or more. The chain is built from TRBV6-4 and TRBJ1-1, with a possible D match to TRBD1 (5 bases). Germline CDR1 MRHNA, CDR2 SNTAGT. Trimming took 3 bases from V and 2 from J, leaving 7 bases between them. This CDR3 contains 13 residues. CDR3 amino acids: CASSERDNTEAFF. Written as DNA, the CDR3 is TGTGCCAGCAGTGAGAGGGACAACACTGAAGCTTTCTTT.